This T cell receptor beta chain was identified during a study of blood T cell repertoires in COVID-19. Study in general: T cells, B-cell-depleted T cells, or PBMCs supplied cDNA or gDNA.

Trimming took off 1 base at V and 4 bases at J, with 5 bases between the two ends. The germline CDR1 and CDR2 sequences are LGHDT and YNNKEL (reference sequence). This CDR3 has 13 residues. In the source study's methods: Reference gene primer amplification gave estimated nucleated cell counts. Libraries were prepared by immunoSEQ multiplex PCR; TCRdb keeps only in-frame clonotypes and omits some of them. The D gene and trimming were derived from the DNA, and the V and J assignments and clone size from that table. The data hold some 48,000 clones, with roughly 89% observed a single time. This chain uses TRBV3-1 (or the pseudogene TRBV3-2) with TRBJ1-3, with D unresolved. The TCR comes from a woman older than 75 with acute or convalescent COVID-19. Sequencing input: peripheral blood. The CDR3 loop is CASSQAQGNTIYF. The DNA of the CDR3 is TGTGCCAGCAGCCAAGCACAGGGAAACACCATATATTTT.